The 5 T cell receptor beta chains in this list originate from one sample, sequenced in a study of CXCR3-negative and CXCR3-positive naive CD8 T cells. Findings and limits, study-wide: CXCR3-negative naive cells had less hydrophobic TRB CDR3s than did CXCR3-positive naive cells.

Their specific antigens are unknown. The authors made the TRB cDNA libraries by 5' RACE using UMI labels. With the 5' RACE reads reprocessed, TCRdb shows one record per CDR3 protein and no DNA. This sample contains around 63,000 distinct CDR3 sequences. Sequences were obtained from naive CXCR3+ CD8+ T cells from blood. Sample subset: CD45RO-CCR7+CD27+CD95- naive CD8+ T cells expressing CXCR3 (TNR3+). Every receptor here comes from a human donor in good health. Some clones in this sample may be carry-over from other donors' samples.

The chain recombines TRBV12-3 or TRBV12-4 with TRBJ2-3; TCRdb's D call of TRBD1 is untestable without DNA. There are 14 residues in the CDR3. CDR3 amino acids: CASSILDQGDTQYF.

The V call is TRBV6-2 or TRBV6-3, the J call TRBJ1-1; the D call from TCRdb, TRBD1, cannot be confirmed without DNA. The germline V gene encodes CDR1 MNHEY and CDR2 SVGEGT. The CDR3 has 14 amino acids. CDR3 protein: CASSPPETAEEAFF.

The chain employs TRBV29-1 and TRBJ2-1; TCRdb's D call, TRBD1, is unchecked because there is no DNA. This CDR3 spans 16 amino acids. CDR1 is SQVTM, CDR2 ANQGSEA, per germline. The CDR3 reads CSVEEGATAYYNEQFF.

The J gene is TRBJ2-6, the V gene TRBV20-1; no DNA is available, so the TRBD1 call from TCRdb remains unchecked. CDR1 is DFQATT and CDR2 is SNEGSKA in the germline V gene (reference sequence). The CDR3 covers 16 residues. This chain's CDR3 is CSASRGAGSGANVLTF.

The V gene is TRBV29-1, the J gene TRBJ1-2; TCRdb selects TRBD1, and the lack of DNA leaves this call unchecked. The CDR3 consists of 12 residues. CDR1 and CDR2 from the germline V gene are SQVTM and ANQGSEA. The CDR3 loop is CSVTGTGGWHTF.